This T cell receptor (beta chain) was captured in a study of blood T cells in healthy people across ages. This CDR3 has 15 residues. The V gene's germline CDR1 is SGHTA and CDR2 FQGNSA. The V gene lost 5 bases and the J gene lost 5 bases, with 16 bases spanning the gap. A second roughly 6 to 12 cycle PCR used barcoded and J-beta primers. TCRdb passed the 5' RACE reads through MiXCR, listing each CDR3 protein once. Found here are approximately 800,000 distinct CDR3 sequences, about 62% of them singletons; the top ten hold about a quarter. RNA extraction gave at least 5 micrograms of total RNA per sample.

Sequenced: blood. This receptor was taken from a man aged 25 to 40 in good health. V is TRBV7-2 and J is TRBJ2-1; D assignment may be TRBD1 or TRBD2 (5 bases each). For the CDR3, the DNA is TGTGCCAGCAGCGTGGGGGTTAGCTTTAACAATGAGCAGTTCTTC. Residues: CASSVGVSFNNEQFF.